Listed here is a single T cell receptor (beta chain). PCR was performed a second time for roughly 6 to 12 cycles using a sample-barcoded 5' primer and a J-beta primer mix. Researchers report that each sample yielded at least 2.5 million CDR3-containing paired-end reads. MiXCR was run by TCRdb on the 5' RACE reads, yielding one entry per CDR3 protein. The sample gives 710,000 or so distinct CDR3 sequences, less than 40% of which show up once; 15% is in the top ten. The record originates from a study of blood T cells in healthy people across ages. Germline lookup yields CDR1 SSHAT and CDR2 FNYEAQ (reference sequence). The CDR3 is 15 residues long. V gave up 5 bases and J gave up 11 bases; unmatched junction bases: 15.

This clonotype originated in an elderly woman in good health. Sequenced material: blood. The genes are TRBV7-7 and TRBJ2-5, with 9 positions matching TRBD2. The CDR3 loop is CASSRAGGALNEQYF. CDR3 DNA: TGTGCCAGCAGCCGCGCGGGGGGGGCCTTGAATGAGCAGTACTTC. Supplemented by reference TRBV7-7 and TRBJ2-5, the full variable domain reads GAGVSQSPRYKVTKRGQDVTLRCDPISSHATLYWYQQALGQGPEFLTYFNYEAQPDKSGLPSDRFSAERPEGSISTLTIQRTEQRDSAMYRCASSRAGGALNEQYFGPGTRLLVL.